The TCR beta chain described here comes from a study of cytotoxic CD8 clonotypes in ibrutinib-treated CLL. In the study overall: Response sampling occurred after a median around eleven months of treatment (range 6 to 36).

Sequencing used immunoSEQ multiplex PCR; TCRdb keeps in-frame clones, though not all of them. The sample includes fewer than 85,000 clones, about 85% of them seen just once. Trimming stripped 0 bases from V and 2 bases from J, with 8 bases between. Germline V gives CDR1 MNHNY, CDR2 SVGAGI (reference sequence). The CDR3 has 14 residues. The starting material was PBMCs, obtained after 12 months of ibrutinib treatment. This chain uses TRBV6-6 with TRBJ2-7; possible D gene TRBD1, 6 bases. The clonotype was recovered from a human donor with chronic lymphocytic leukemia. CDR3 sequence reads: CASSYSGAAYEQYF. The CDR3 DNA reads TGTGCCAGCAGTTACTCGGGGGCAGCCTACGAGCAGTACTTC.